This record concerns one T cell receptor (beta chain) sequence. The trim removed 3 bases at V and 7 bases at J, leaving 7 bases unmatched. This CDR3 has 14 amino acids. Germline V gene data show CDR1 as SQVTM and CDR2 as ANQGSEA. These data belong to a study of blood T cell repertoires in COVID-19. Study context: Samples came from the United States, Italy and Spain, spanning acute and convalescent COVID-19. Sources were T cells, B-cell-depleted T cells, or PBMCs; the material itself was cDNA or gDNA.

In the authors' methods: Estimation of nucleated cell counts was performed using reference gene primer amplification. The method was immunoSEQ multiplex PCR; TCRdb's version includes in-frame clones alone and lacks a portion of them. V, J and clone size derive from that table, while D and trimming were established from the DNA sequence. This table has approximately 47,000 clones, around 88% appearing once. The chain couples TRBV29-1 to TRBJ2-1; 9 nucleotides align to TRBD1. The clonotype originates from a woman aged 55 to 70 with acute or convalescent COVID-19. Sequencing was carried out using peripheral blood. The CDR3 protein is CSVDSGTGMNEQFF. In DNA form, the CDR3 reads TGCAGCGTTGACTCCGGGACAGGGATGAATGAGCAGTTCTTC.